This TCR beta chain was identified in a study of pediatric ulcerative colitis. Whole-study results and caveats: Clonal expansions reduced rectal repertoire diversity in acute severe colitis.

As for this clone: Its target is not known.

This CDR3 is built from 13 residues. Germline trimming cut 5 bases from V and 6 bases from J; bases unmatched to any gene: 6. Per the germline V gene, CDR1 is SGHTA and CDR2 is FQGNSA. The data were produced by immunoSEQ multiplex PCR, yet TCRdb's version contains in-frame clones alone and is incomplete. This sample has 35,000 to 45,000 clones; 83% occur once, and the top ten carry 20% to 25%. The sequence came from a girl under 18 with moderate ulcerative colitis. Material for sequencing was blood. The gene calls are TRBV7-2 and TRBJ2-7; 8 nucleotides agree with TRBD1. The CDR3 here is CASSRQGNLEQYF. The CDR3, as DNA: TGTGCCAGCAGCCGACAGGGGAATCTCGAGCAGTACTTC.